In this sample, the clone carrying this T cell receptor (beta chain) turned up many times. Antigen specificity is unknown. The source of the sample is a study of T-cell reconstitution after alpha-beta-depleted transplantation in children. Looked up from germline, CDR1 is KGHSH and CDR2 is LQKENI. The CDR3 sequence is 13 residues long. The ends lost 6 bases at V and 5 bases at J; junction bases unmatched: 6. Study-wide results and caveats: One year after transplant, T-cell counts and diversity came mostly from newly produced T cells.

Unique molecular identifiers were built into the TCRbeta library. TCRdb fed the PCR reads into MiXCR, producing one record per CDR3 protein. Of 200,000 to 250,000 distinct CDR3 sequences in the sample, approximately 8.4% are singletons; the top ten hold 35%. This sequence originates from a male patient under 10 years old who had a stem cell transplant for acute myeloid leukemia, so the T cells may come from the graft donor. The chain employs TRBV18 and TRBJ2-5; 7 positions agree with TRBD1. Material: PBMCs, mostly from graft donor cells, obtained 360 days after TCRalphabeta/CD19-depleted stem cell transplant. CDR3 nucleotides: TGTGCCAGCTCCGAGACAGGGAGCGAGACCCAGTACTTC. Protein: CASSETGSETQYF.